What follows describes a single TCR beta chain. What it binds is not known. At baseline, cycle 4 day 1, and cycle 7 day 1, blood was sampled. The sample is drawn from a study of OX40 agonist ivuxolimab in advanced cancers. General study findings and limits: Partial responders at 0.1-3.0 mg/kg had among the lowest clonal expansion. CD8+ T cells showed, on average, more clonal expansion than CD4+ cells.

The repertoire was sequenced with immunoSEQ multiplex PCR; TCRdb's copy has only in-frame clones and lacks some. The sample lists about 48,000 clones, more than 85% occurring once. In germline, CDR1 is SGHTA, CDR2 FQGNSA. The V and J ends lost 1 base and 6 bases, in that order; junction bases with no gene match: 2. The CDR3 is 14 residues long. The sequence came from an adult with an advanced solid tumor such as melanoma, head and neck, liver or kidney cancer. The rearrangement links TRBV7-2 to TRBJ2-1; TRBD1 aligns across 8 bases. This specimen consisted of CD4+ or CD8+ T cells sorted from blood, obtained in a trial of the OX40 agonist ivuxolimab. CDR3 coding DNA: TGTGCCAGCAGCTTAGGGGGACAGGCCAATGAGCAGTTCTTC. Translating it yields CASSLGGQANEQFF.